This T cell receptor (beta chain) was sequenced in a study of blood T cell repertoires in COVID-19. About the research overall: The samples span acute and convalescent COVID-19 from the United States, Italy and Spain. PBMCs, B-cell-depleted T cells, or T cells provided the cDNA or gDNA that made up the material.

The germline V gene encodes CDR1 SGHKS and CDR2 YYEKEE (reference sequence). Unmatched junction bases numbered 8, after V lost 3 bases and J lost 5 bases. This CDR3 region has 17 residues. Recruits, aged roughly 18 to 90 years, lived in 25 or so US areas. Researchers sorted participants into cohorts using their self-reported clinical history. Sequencing was performed with immunoSEQ multiplex PCR; in TCRdb, only in-frame clones are kept and a portion is missing. The data show a few hundred thousand clones, under 85% seen once. This clone has a handful of counts. Source material: PBMCs or T cells enriched from blood (not recorded which). The receptor was isolated from a woman in her forties or fifties who had recovered from COVID-19. The V gene is TRBV5-5, the J gene TRBJ2-2; TRBD2 aligns across 12 bases. This CDR3 reads CASSWGALAGGTGELFF. In DNA form, the CDR3 reads TGTGCCAGCAGCTGGGGAGCTCTAGCGGGGGGGACCGGGGAGCTGTTTTTT.